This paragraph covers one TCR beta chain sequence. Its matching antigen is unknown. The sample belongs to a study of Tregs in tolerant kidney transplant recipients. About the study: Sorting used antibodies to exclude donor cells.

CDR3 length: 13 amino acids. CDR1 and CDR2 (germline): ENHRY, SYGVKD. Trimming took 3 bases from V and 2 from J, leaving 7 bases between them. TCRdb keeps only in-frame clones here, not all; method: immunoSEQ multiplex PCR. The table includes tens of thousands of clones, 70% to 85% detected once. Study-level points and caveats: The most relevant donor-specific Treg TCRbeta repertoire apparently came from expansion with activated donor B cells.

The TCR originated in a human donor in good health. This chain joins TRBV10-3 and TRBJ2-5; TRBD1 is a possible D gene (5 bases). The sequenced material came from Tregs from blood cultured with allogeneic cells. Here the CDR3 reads CAISERQQETQYF. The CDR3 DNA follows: TGTGCCATCAGTGAAAGACAGCAAGAGACCCAGTACTTC.